This entry concerns a single T cell receptor beta chain. Its matching antigen is unknown. TCRdb re-called the PCR reads through MiXCR, storing one row per CDR3 protein. The sample lists 25,000 to 30,000 distinct CDR3 sequences, roughly 51% occurring once. The time point is: late sampling 161 to 241 days after vaccination in a few convalescent patients. These data come from a study of vaccination and CD4 T cells after COVID-19. Study details: Several convalescent cases were mild and one was severe, and all had been SARS-CoV-2 positive by nasal swab PCR. A median of 101 days (range 35 to 161) separated diagnosis from post-COVID sampling. Two Hispanic individuals were among six male and four female convalescent patients. Broader study findings: Looking at convalescent patients, a median about 90% of reactive clones were present only post-vaccination.

The sequence was collected from a human donor who had recovered from COVID-19. The sequenced sample was CD4+ T cells from blood, obtained about 7 months after SARS-CoV-2 vaccination.

This CDR3 reads CSARIATGAAPGASTEAFF. For the CDR3, the DNA is TGCAGTGCTAGAATCGCGACAGGGGCCGCACCAGGGGCCAGCACTGAAGCTTTCTTT. V and J are TRBV20-1 and TRBJ1-1, with 8 bases fitting TRBD1. J gave up 4 bases and V 2 bases, and 21 bases lay outside the gene matches. The CDR3 runs to 19 residues. The germline V gene encodes CDR1 DFQATT and CDR2 SNEGSKA (reference sequence).